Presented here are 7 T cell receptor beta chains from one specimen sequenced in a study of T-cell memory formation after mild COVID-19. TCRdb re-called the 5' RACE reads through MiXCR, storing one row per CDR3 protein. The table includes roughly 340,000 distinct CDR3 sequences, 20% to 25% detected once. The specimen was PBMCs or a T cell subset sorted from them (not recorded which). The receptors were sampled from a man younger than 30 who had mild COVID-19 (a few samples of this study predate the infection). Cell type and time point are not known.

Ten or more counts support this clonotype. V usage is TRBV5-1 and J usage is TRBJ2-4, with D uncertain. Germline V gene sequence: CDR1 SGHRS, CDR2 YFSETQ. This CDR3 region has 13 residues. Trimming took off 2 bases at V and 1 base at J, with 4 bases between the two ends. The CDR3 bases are TGCGCCAGCAGCTTCAGGGCCAAAAACATTCAGTACTTC. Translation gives CASSFRAKNIQYF.

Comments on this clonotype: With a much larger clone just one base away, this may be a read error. As DNA, the CDR3 is TGTGCCAGCATTTTCAGGGTGGACACTGAAGCTTTCTTT. This translates into CASIFRVDTEAFF. This sequence joins TRBV11-2 and TRBJ1-1; tentatively, D is TRBD1 (5 bases). CDR3 length equals 13 residues. Trimming took off 7 bases at V and 3 bases at J, with 12 bases between the two ends. The germline V gene has CDR1 SGHAT and CDR2 FQNNGV.

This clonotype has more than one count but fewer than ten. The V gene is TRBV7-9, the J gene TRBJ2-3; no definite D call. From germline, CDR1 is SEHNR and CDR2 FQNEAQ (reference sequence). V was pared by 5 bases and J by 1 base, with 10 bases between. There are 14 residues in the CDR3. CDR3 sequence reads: CASSPPVGTDTQYF. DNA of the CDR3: TGTGCCAGCAGCCCGCCCGTAGGCACAGATACGCAGTATTTT.

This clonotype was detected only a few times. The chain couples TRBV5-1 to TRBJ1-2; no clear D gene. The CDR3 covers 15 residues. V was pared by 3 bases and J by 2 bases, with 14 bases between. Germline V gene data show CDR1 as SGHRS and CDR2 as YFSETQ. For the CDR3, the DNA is TGCGCCAGCAGCTACGGTGAAATTCCCAACTATGGCTACACCTTC. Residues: CASSYGEIPNYGYTF.

The CDR3 protein is CASSQLQGRAFF. In nucleotides, the CDR3 is TGTGCCAGCAGCCAACTCCAGGGGCGAGCTTTCTTT. V and J are TRBV3-1 and TRBJ1-1, with D possibly TRBD1 on 6 matching bases. Per germline, CDR1 LGHDT and CDR2 YNNKEL (reference sequence). The CDR3 is 12 residues long. Trimming took 2 bases from V and 10 from J, leaving 11 bases between them.

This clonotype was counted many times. The CDR3 loop is CASLRLNTGELFF. CDR3 bases: TGTGCCAGCCTTAGACTAAACACCGGGGAGCTGTTTTTT. The chain combines TRBV2 with TRBJ2-2; possibly TRBD2 for D (5 bases). The CDR3 has 13 residues. The germline gives CDR1 SNHLY, CDR2 FYNNEI. V was pared by 8 bases and J by 2 bases, with 9 bases between.

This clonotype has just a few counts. The DNA of the CDR3 is TGCGCCAGCAGCTTGTGGGGGGCAGGGATCGCGGGCCAAACCTACGAGCAGTACGTC. The encoded protein is CASSLWGAGIAGQTYEQYV. This rearrangement joins TRBV5-1 to TRBJ2-7, with D perhaps given as TRBD1 or TRBD2 (6 bases each). CDR3 length: 19 amino acids. Between the trimmed V and J ends, which lost 1 base and 2 bases, there was a span of 25 bases. CDR1 and CDR2 (germline): SGHRS, YFSETQ.